This passage covers 16 T cell receptor beta chains from one sample sequenced in a study of early T cells in non-severe SARS-CoV-2 infection. TCRdb used MiXCR to reprocess the 5' RACE reads, holding one entry per CDR3 protein. The sample records tens of thousands of distinct CDR3 sequences, about 8.4% being singletons. What was sequenced was whole blood. All receptors derive from an adult who was a healthcare worker with PCR-confirmed SARS-CoV-2 infection or an uninfected control (not recorded which).

The chain uses TRBV28 and TRBJ2-1; D is tentatively TRBD1 or TRBD2 (5 bases each). The CDR3 has 15 residues. The V end lost 5 bases, the J end lost 0 bases, and 11 bases lay between the germline ends. CDR1 is MDHEN and CDR2 is SYDVKM in the germline V gene. DNA of the CDR3: TGTGCCAGCAGTCCCCAGGGAGCCTCCTACAATGAGCAGTTCTTC. Translated, it gives CASSPQGASYNEQFF.

This clonotype came up a few times. J is TRBJ1-5 and V is TRBV20-1, with TRBD1 as a possible D gene (5 bases). The V end lost 1 base, the J end lost 8 bases, and 15 bases lay between the germline ends. The length of the CDR3 is 14 residues. Germline V CDR1 and CDR2: DFQATT, SNEGSKA (reference sequence). In DNA, the CDR3 is TGCAGTGCTAGAGTAGAGGGCGGCAGGGAGCCCCAGCATTTT. It yields the protein CSARVEGGREPQHF.

This clonotype was seen at least ten times. The CDR3 reads CSVEDHSGRNNEQFF. The CDR3 DNA follows: TGCAGCGTTGAAGATCATAGCGGGAGAAACAATGAGCAGTTCTTC. The chain combines TRBV29-1 with TRBJ2-1, with TRBD2 matching over 9 bases. The CDR3 loop spans 15 amino acids. The V and J ends lost 0 bases and 5 bases, in that order; junction bases with no gene match: 5. Germline-derived CDR1 and CDR2 are SQVTM and ANQGSEA.

Sample share makes this clonotype medium-sized (0.01 to 0.1%). The V and J genes are TRBV27 and TRBJ2-7; 11 bases align to TRBD2. Germline V gives CDR1 MNHEY, CDR2 SMNVEV (reference sequence). The CDR3 covers 15 residues. After removal of 6 bases from V and 3 bases from J, the junction contained 7 bases not matched to a gene. CDR3 DNA sequence: TGTGCCAGCAGGGGAACTAGCGGGAGTATCTACGAGCAGTACTTC. Its protein is CASRGTSGSIYEQYF.

The V gene is TRBV20-1, the J gene TRBJ1-1, with unresolved D. The CDR3 runs to 11 residues. Germline loops: CDR1 DFQATT, CDR2 SNEGSKA (reference sequence). Deletions cut 3 bases from V and 5 bases from J, with 7 bases between. The DNA of the CDR3 is TGCAGTGCTAGTAGGCGTACTGAAGCTTTCTTT. Translated: CSASRRTEAFF.

This clonotype has at least ten counts. The rearrangement joins TRBV7-3 to TRBJ2-3; no clear D gene. In germline, CDR1 is SGHTA, CDR2 FQGTGA. V was cut by 4 bases and J by 5 bases, with 7 bases left in between. This CDR3 region has 12 residues. The CDR3 loop reads CASSSPGDTQYF. The CDR3 coding sequence is TGTGCCAGCAGCTCCCCTGGAGATACGCAGTATTTT.

This clonotype was observed many times. The chain uses TRBV15 and TRBJ2-3, with a weak D call TRBD2 (5 bases). The CDR3 spans 15 residues. CDR1 is LNHNV, CDR2 YYDKDF, per germline (reference sequence). V was pared by 0 bases and J by 5 bases, with 12 bases between. Written as DNA, the CDR3 is TGTGCCACCAGCAGAGATCCCGACGGGGTAGATACGCAGTATTTT. It yields the protein CATSRDPDGVDTQYF. The whole variable domain, filled in from reference TRBV15 and TRBJ2-3, reads DAMVIQNPRYQVTQFGKPVTLSCSQTLNHNVMYWYQQKSSQAPKLLFHYYDKDFNNEADTPDNFQSRRPNTSFCFLDIRSPGLGDTAMYLCATSRDPDGVDTQYFGPGTRLTVL.

Only a few counts were recorded for this clonotype. The V and J genes are TRBV6-2 or TRBV6-3 and TRBJ2-1, with 8 bases matching TRBD2. Trimming cost V 10 bases and J 0 bases; bases outside gene matches: 11. CDR3 size: 16 residues. Germline CDR1 MNHEY, CDR2 SVGEGT. CDR3 in amino acids: CAISQSGGGSYNEQFF. The CDR3 nucleotides are TGTGCCATTTCTCAGAGCGGGGGTGGCTCCTACAATGAGCAGTTCTTC.

The chain is built from TRBV7-9 and TRBJ2-3; maybe TRBD2 (5 bases). Trimming removed 5 bases from V and 4 bases from J, with 13 bases in between. The CDR3 consists of 14 residues. Germline V lookup: CDR1 SEHNR, CDR2 FQNEAQ (reference sequence). The CDR3 protein is CASSLRDTADTQYF. CDR3 DNA sequence: TGTGCCAGCAGCCTCCGGGATACGGCAGATACGCAGTATTTT.

In its sample, this clonotype was seen a few times. The chain carries TRBV6-5 and TRBJ1-6; TRBD1 matches at 9 bases. Germline V gene data show CDR1 as MNHEY and CDR2 as SVGAGI. The CDR3 extends over 18 amino acids. Trimming removed 0 bases from V and 10 bases from J; junction bases left unmatched: 13. The CDR3 nucleotides read TGTGCCAGCAGTTACTCGAGACCAGGGACAGGGTTGGGATCACCCCTCCACTTT. Its translation: CASSYSRPGTGLGSPLHF.

This clonotype was observed at least ten times. The rearrangement uses TRBV20-1 and TRBJ2-3; TRBD2 is a possible D gene (6 bases). The CDR3 contains 15 residues. V gave up 0 bases and J gave up 1 base, with 11 bases separating them. Germline V gene sequence: CDR1 DFQATT, CDR2 SNEGSKA (reference sequence). In DNA, the CDR3 is TGCAGTGCTAGAGATGGGTCTAGCGGCACAGATACGCAGTATTTT. It encodes CSARDGSSGTDTQYF.

This clonotype has a count of ten or more. The gene calls are TRBV5-6 and TRBJ1-4; D unclear. CDR1 and CDR2 from the germline V gene are SGHDT and YYEEEE. V lost 2 bases and J 4 bases, leaving 12 bases between the germline ends. This CDR3 region has 15 residues. The CDR3 region is CASSFLAGYNEKLFF. Here the CDR3 DNA reads TGTGCCAGCAGCTTTCTGGCAGGCTATAATGAAAAACTGTTTTTT.

Written as DNA, the CDR3 is TGCGCCAGCAGCGAGGGACTTCTGCCTTCGGGGCAGTACTTC. Amino acids: CASSEGLLPSGQYF. The chain combines TRBV5-1 with TRBJ2-7, with a tentative D call TRBD2 (6 bases). Trimming took 4 bases from V and 9 from J, leaving 20 bases between them. CDR3 length: 14 residues. Germline V CDR1 and CDR2: SGHRS, YFSETQ.

This clonotype was counted many times. The chain joins TRBV28 to TRBJ1-1; possibly TRBD1 for D (5 bases). Trimming left V 7 bases short and J 5 bases short, with 17 bases between. Germline V gene data show CDR1 as MDHEN and CDR2 as SYDVKM. This CDR3 is built from 14 residues. The CDR3 loop is CASTPGRRETEAFF. CDR3 bases: TGTGCCAGCACTCCGGGACGGAGGGAAACTGAAGCTTTCTTT.

This clonotype showed up many times. The J gene is TRBJ2-4, the V gene TRBV28; perhaps TRBD1 as D (5 bases). This CDR3 has 13 residues. V was trimmed by 4 bases and J by 8 bases, leaving 12 bases between them. Germline-derived CDR1 and CDR2 are MDHEN and SYDVKM. CDR3 amino acids: CASSWSGNDIQYF. The CDR3 region has the DNA TGTGCCAGCAGTTGGTCAGGGAATGACATTCAGTACTTC.

This clonotype appeared a few times. The chain couples TRBV9 to TRBJ1-4; the D gene is possibly TRBD1 (5 bases). This CDR3 has 15 residues. The germline V gene has CDR1 SGDLS and CDR2 YYNGEE. V gave up 4 bases and J gave up 8 bases, with 18 bases separating them. The DNA for the CDR3 is TGTGCCAGCAGCCCCAGGGATGGGGAATTGGAAAAACTGTTTTTT. Translation: CASSPRDGELEKLFF.